The present TCR beta chain was sequenced within a study of T-cell memory formation after mild COVID-19. Notes on the study in general: A second wave of clones peaked on day 37, and their SARS-CoV-2 specificity went unconfirmed.

TCRdb reprocessed the 5' RACE reads via MiXCR and lists one record per CDR3 protein. The data show some 250,000 distinct CDR3 sequences, more than 15% seen once. CDR1 SGHVS and CDR2 FNYEAQ come from the germline V gene. Trimming at V came to 5 bases and at J to 1 base, leaving 7 bases not matched to a gene. The CDR3 is made up of 15 amino acids. Turning to this clonotype: Its antigen is unidentified.

The source is a young man who had mild COVID-19 (a few samples of this study predate the infection). Cell type and time point are not known. The chain carries TRBV7-6 and TRBJ1-1; 7 bases are shared with TRBD1. Sequenced: PBMCs or a T cell subset sorted from them (not recorded which). CDR3 region: CASSARQGWNTEAFF. The CDR3 bases are TGTGCCAGCAGCGCCCGACAGGGTTGGAACACTGAAGCTTTCTTT.